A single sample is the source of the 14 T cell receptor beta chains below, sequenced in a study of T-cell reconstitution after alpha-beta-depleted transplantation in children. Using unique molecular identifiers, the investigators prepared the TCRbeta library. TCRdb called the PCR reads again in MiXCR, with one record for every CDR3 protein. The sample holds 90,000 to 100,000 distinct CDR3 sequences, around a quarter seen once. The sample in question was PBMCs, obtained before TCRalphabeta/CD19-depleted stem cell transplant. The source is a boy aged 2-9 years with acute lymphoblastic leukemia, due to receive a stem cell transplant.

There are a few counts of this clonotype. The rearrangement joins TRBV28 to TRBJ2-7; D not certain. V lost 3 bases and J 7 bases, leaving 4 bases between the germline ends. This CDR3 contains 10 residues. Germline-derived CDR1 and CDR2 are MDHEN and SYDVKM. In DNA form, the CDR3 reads TGTGCCAGCAGTTTGAGGGAGCAGTACTTC. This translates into CASSLREQYF. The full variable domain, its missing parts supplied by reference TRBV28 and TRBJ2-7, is DVKVTQSSRYLVKRTGEKVFLECVQDMDHENMFWYRQDPGLGLRLIYFSYDVKMKEKGDIPEGYSVSREKKERFSLILESASTNQTSMYLCASSLREQYFGPGTRLTVT.

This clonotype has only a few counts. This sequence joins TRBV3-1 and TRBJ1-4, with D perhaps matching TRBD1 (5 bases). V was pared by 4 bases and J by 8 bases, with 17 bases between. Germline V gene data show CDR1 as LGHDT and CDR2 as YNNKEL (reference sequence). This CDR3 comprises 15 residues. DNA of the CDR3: TGTGCCAGCAGCCCCTCCGTCGTGGGGCGGGAAAAACTGTTTTTT. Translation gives CASSPSVVGREKLFF.

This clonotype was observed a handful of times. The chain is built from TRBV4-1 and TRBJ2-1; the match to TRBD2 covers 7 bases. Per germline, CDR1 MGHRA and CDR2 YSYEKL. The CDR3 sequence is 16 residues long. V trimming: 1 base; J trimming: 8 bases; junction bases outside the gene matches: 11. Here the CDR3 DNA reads TGCGCCAGCAGCCAAGGGCCTAGCGGAGGGGCCCATGAGCAGTTCTTC. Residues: CASSQGPSGGAHEQFF.

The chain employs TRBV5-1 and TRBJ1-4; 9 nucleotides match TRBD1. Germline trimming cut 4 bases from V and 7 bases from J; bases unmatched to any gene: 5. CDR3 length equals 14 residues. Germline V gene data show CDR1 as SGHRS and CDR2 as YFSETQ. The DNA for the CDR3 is TGCGCCAGCAGCCCGACAGGGGGTGTTGAAAAACTGTTTTTT. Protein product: CASSPTGGVEKLFF. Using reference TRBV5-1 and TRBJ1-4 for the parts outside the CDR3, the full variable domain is KAGVTQTPRYLIKTRGQQVTLSCSPISGHRSVSWYQQTPGQGLQFLFEYFSETQRNKGNFPGRFSGRQFSNSRSEMNVSTLELGDSALYLCASSPTGGVEKLFFGSGTQLSVL.

The CDR3 DNA reads as TGTGCCAGCAGCGTCGGGGACAGGGGCGGAGGAAACACCATATATTTT. Its translation: CASSVGDRGGGNTIYF. The rearrangement joins TRBV9 to TRBJ1-3, with 10 bases matching TRBD1. There are 16 residues in the CDR3. Germline V lookup: CDR1 SGDLS, CDR2 YYNGEE. The V segment lost 2 bases and the J segment 4 bases; nucleotides outside the gene matches: 6.

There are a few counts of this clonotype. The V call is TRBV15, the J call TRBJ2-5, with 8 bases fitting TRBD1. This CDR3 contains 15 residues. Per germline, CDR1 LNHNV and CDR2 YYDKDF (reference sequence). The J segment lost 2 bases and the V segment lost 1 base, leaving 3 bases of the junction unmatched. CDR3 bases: TGTGCCACCAGCAGAGCCGGGACAGGTCAAGAGACCCAGTACTTC. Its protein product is CATSRAGTGQETQYF.

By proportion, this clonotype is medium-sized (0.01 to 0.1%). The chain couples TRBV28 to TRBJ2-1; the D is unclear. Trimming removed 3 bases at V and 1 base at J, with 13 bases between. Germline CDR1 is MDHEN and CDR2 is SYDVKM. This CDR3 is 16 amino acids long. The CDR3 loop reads CASSLEPLGSYNEQFF. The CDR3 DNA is TGTGCCAGCAGTTTGGAGCCCTTGGGGTCCTACAATGAGCAGTTCTTC.

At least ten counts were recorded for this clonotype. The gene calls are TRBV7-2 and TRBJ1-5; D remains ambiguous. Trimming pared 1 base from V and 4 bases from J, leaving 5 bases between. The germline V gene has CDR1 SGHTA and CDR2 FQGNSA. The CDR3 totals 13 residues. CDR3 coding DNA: TGTGCCAGCAGCTTAGTCCAAAATCAGCCCCAGCATTTT. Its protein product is CASSLVQNQPQHF. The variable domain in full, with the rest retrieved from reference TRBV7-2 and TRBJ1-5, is GAGVSQSPSNKVTEKGKDVELRCDPISGHTALYWYRQSLGQGLEFLIYFQGNSAPDKSGLPSDRFSAERTGGSVSTLTIQRTQQEDSAVYLCASSLVQNQPQHFGDGTRLSIL.

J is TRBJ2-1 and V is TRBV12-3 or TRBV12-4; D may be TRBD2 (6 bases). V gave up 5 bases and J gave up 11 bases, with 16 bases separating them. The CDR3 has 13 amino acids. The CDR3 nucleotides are TGTGCCAGCAGTCGGGGAGGACGCGAGAAGCAGTTCTTC. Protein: CASSRGGREKQFF.

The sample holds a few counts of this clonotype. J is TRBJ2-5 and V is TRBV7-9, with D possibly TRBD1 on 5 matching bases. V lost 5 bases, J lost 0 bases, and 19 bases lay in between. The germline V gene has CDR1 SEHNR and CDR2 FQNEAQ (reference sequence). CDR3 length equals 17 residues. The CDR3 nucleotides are TGTGCCAGCAGCCTTCAGGGCCCGATAGGGTACCAAGAGACCCAGTACTTC. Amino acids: CASSLQGPIGYQETQYF.

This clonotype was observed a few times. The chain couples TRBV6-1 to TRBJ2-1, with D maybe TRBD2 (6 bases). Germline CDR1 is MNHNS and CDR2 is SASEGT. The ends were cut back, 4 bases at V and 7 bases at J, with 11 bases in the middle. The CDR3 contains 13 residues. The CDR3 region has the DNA TGTGCCAGCAGTGGGACTACCCAGAATGAGCAGTTCTTC. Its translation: CASSGTTQNEQFF.

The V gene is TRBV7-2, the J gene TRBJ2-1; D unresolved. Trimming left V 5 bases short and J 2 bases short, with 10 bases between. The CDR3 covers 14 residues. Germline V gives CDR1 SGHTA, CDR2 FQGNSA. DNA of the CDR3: TGTGCCAGCAGCCCCGTAGGCCCCTACAATGAGCAGTTCTTC. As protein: CASSPVGPYNEQFF.

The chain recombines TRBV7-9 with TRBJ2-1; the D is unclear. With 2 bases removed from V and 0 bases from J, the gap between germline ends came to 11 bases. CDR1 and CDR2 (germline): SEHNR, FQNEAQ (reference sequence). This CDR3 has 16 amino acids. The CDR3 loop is CASSLIVGRSYNEQFF. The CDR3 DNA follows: TGTGCCAGCAGCTTAATTGTGGGCCGCTCCTACAATGAGCAGTTCTTC.

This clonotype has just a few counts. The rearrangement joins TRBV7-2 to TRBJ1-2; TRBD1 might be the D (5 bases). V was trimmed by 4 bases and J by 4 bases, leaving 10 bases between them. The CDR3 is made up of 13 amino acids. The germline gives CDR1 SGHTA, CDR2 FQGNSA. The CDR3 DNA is TGTGCCAGCAGCTCGGGGGTCGGCTATGGCTACACCTTC. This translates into CASSSGVGYGYTF.